The 20 T cell receptor beta chains presented below share a single source sample, sequenced in a study of control samples from healthy donors and cancer patients. Assay used: immunoSEQ multiplex PCR; TCRdb lists only in-frame clones, some missing. The sample contains roughly 100,000 clones, roughly 92% of which appear only once. Material: blood. These receptor sequences come from a human donor in good health. The donor label of this sample is uncertain.

In this sample, this clone turned up once. The chain uses TRBV24-1 and TRBJ1-2, with D tentatively TRBD1 (5 bases). The CDR3 is made up of 13 amino acids. V gave up 2 bases and J gave up 5 bases, with 8 bases separating them. Germline values: CDR1 KGHDR, CDR2 SFDVKD. CDR3 coding DNA: TGTGCCACCAGTGATTACGCAGGGTATGGCTACACCTTC. Its translation is CATSDYAGYGYTF.

The chain combines TRBV11-2 with TRBJ2-2; D may be TRBD2 (5 bases). V dropped 2 bases and J dropped 5 bases, with 9 bases sitting between them. The CDR3 extends over 14 amino acids. The germline gives CDR1 SGHAT, CDR2 FQNNGV. DNA for the CDR3: TGTGCCAGCAGCTTATTATCGGGGACCGGGGAGCTGTTTTTT. It specifies CASSLLSGTGELFF.

The chain is built from TRBV11-2 and TRBJ2-5; 7 bases align to TRBD1. J lost 4 bases, V lost 5 bases, and 4 bases had no gene match. The CDR3 runs 13 residues. CDR1 is SGHAT, CDR2 FQNNGV, per germline. The CDR3 coding sequence is TGTGCCAGCAGCCCAGGACAGGCAGAGACCCAGTACTTC. Translation: CASSPGQAETQYF.

The chain employs TRBV10-2 and TRBJ2-1; 9 positions match TRBD2. The length of the CDR3 is 16 residues. Germline V gene sequence: CDR1 WSHSY, CDR2 SAAADI. V lost 4 bases and J lost 5; bases outside the gene matches: 9. CDR3 nucleotides: TGCGCCAGCAGTGGGACCGGGACTAGCTTTAACAATGAGCAGTTCTTC. This gives the protein CASSGTGTSFNNEQFF.

V and J are TRBV11-2 and TRBJ1-2; D unclear. This CDR3 has 15 residues. Trimming removed 5 bases from V and 0 bases from J, with 13 bases in between. The germline V gene has CDR1 SGHAT and CDR2 FQNNGV. This CDR3 reads CASSPRTNPNYGYTF. In nucleotides, the CDR3 is TGTGCCAGCAGCCCCCGCACAAATCCTAACTATGGCTACACCTTC.

The rearrangement links TRBV30 to TRBJ1-5; D unresolved. V was cut by 1 base and J by 2 bases, with 6 bases left in between. CDR1 and CDR2 (germline): GTSNPN, SVGIG (reference sequence). The CDR3 has 13 amino acids. The CDR3 protein is CAWSGEGNQPQHF. DNA for the CDR3: TGTGCCTGGAGTGGGGAGGGCAATCAGCCCCAGCATTTT.

V gene TRBV28 combines with J gene TRBJ1-2; TRBD1 matches at 7 bases. Germline-derived CDR1 and CDR2 are MDHEN and SYDVKM. This CDR3 comprises 12 residues. With 2 bases clipped from V and 7 bases from J, the junction kept 1 base outside the gene matches. CDR3 sequence reads: CASSLKGAGYTF. CDR3 coding DNA: TGTGCCAGCAGTTTAAAGGGGGCTGGCTACACCTTC.

The chain carries TRBV30 and TRBJ1-3; tentatively, D is TRBD1 (6 bases). Germline lookup yields CDR1 GTSNPN and CDR2 SVGIG (reference sequence). The CDR3 totals 16 residues. Deletions cut 0 bases from V and 1 base from J, with 13 bases between. As DNA, the CDR3 is TGTGCCTGGAGTGTGGGGGCGGTAGATTCTGGAAACACCATATATTTT. It codes for CAWSVGAVDSGNTIYF.

The rearrangement joins TRBV30 to TRBJ1-2; D might be TRBD1 (5 bases). This CDR3 has 13 amino acids. CDR1 is GTSNPN, CDR2 SVGIG, per germline (reference sequence). V lost 0 bases to trimming and J lost 7 bases, with 12 bases between them. This CDR3 reads CAWSVAGRGGYTF. The CDR3 bases are TGTGCCTGGAGTGTAGCGGGGCGGGGTGGCTACACCTTC.

This clone occurred once. The chain has TRBV2 and TRBJ2-5; 8 bases line up with TRBD2. Germline lookup yields CDR1 SNHLY and CDR2 FYNNEI. V gave up 7 bases and J gave up 5 bases; unmatched junction bases: 15. The CDR3 is 16 amino acids. The CDR3 DNA reads TGTGCCAGCACGGCCGGAGTTGTCAGCGGGGGTGAGACCCAGTACTTC. This codes for CASTAGVVSGGETQYF.

This clone was seen just once. The rearrangement uses TRBV6-2 or TRBV6-3 and TRBJ2-1; D is unclear. With 5 bases removed from V and 4 bases from J, the gap between germline ends came to 12 bases. Germline V gene sequence: CDR1 MNHEY, CDR2 SVGEGT. CDR3 length: 14 amino acids. Written as DNA, the CDR3 is TGTGCCAGCAGTACAGCTAAACTTTACAATGAGCAGTTCTTC. Its protein is CASSTAKLYNEQFF.

V is TRBV12-3 or TRBV12-4 and J is TRBJ1-2; the D gene is possibly TRBD1 (5 bases). CDR3 length equals 13 residues. V lost 3 bases and J 6 bases, leaving 11 bases between the germline ends. The CDR3 DNA is TGTGCCAGCAGTTTCAATCCGACAGATGGCTACACCTTC. Amino acids: CASSFNPTDGYTF.

This clone was counted a single time. The gene calls are TRBV29-1 and TRBJ1-2; tentative D call: TRBD1 (6 bases). The germline V and J ends were trimmed by 3 bases and 8 bases, with 13 bases remaining between them. CDR1 is SQVTM and CDR2 is ANQGSEA in the germline V gene. The CDR3 covers 12 residues. CDR3 in amino acids: CSVDLQGRGYTF. The CDR3 region has the DNA TGCAGCGTTGATCTACAGGGTAGGGGCTACACCTTC.

In the case of this clone: The junction and the germline gene differ at one end; a read error may be behind it. This CDR3 reads CASSNRENENLFF. CDR3 DNA: TGTGCCAGCTCAAACCGGGAGAATGAAAATCTGTTTTTT. The chain has TRBV18 and TRBJ1-4; D unresolved. The CDR3 contains 13 residues. Germline CDR1 reads KGHSH; CDR2 reads LQKENI. Looking up the rest from reference TRBV18 and TRBJ1-4 gives the full variable domain: NAGVMQNPRHLVRRRGQEARLRCSPMKGHSHVYWYRQLPEEGLKFMVYLQKENIIDESGMPKERFSAEFPKEGPSILRIQQVVRGDSAAYFCASSNRENENLFFGSGTQLSVL.

The chain links TRBV6-5 to TRBJ2-1, with 7 bases aligning to TRBD2. CDR1 is MNHEY and CDR2 is SVGAGI in the germline V gene. V shed 8 bases and J 2 bases; nucleotides not matched to a gene: 3. The CDR3 runs 13 residues. CDR3 nucleotides: TGTGCCAGCCCGGGGGGTACCTACAATGAGCAGTTCTTC. Translated: CASPGGTYNEQFF.

This chain connects TRBV10-3 to TRBJ1-2; no firm D call. The CDR3 length is 15 residues. The V gene's germline CDR1 is ENHRY and CDR2 SYGVKD. V was shortened by 0 bases and J by 4 bases, with 12 bases between the two germline ends. DNA for the CDR3: TGTGCCATCAGTGAGTCCGGGATGGGCCTCTATGGCTACACCTTC. Protein product: CAISESGMGLYGYTF.

The sample holds a few counts of this clone. This chain connects TRBV7-3 to TRBJ2-3; 8 bases fit TRBD2. Trimming removed 6 bases from V and 3 bases from J; junction bases left unmatched: 5. This CDR3 has 14 amino acids. From germline, CDR1 is SGHTA and CDR2 FQGTGA. The CDR3: CASRLRGGTDTQYF. DNA for the CDR3: TGTGCCAGCAGACTCCGGGGGGGAACAGATACGCAGTATTTT.

This rearrangement joins TRBV5-1 to TRBJ2-3; TRBD1 aligns across 9 bases. Germline V gene lookup returns CDR1 SGHRS and CDR2 YFSETQ. V shed 4 bases and J 4 bases; nucleotides not matched to a gene: 4. This CDR3 spans 14 amino acids. The chain's CDR3 is CASSRDRVPDTQYF. Written as DNA, the CDR3 is TGCGCCAGCAGCAGGGACAGGGTCCCAGATACGCAGTATTTT.

V usage is TRBV6-2 or TRBV6-3 and J usage is TRBJ1-2; D might be TRBD1 (6 bases). Germline V gives CDR1 MNHEY, CDR2 SVGEGT. This CDR3 is 13 amino acids long. V was cut by 6 bases and J by 4 bases, with 12 bases left in between. The CDR3, as DNA: TGTGCCAGCAGCCCAGGGGAACGCTATGGCTACACCTTC. Translating gives CASSPGERYGYTF.

CDR3 in DNA: TGTGCCAGCAGCTTAAGGGGCCCCAGGGAGACCCAGTACTTC. Translating gives CASSLRGPRETQYF. The chain uses TRBV11-1 and TRBJ2-5; tentatively, D is TRBD1 (5 bases). Trimming cost V 2 bases and J 5 bases, with 12 bases left between them. The V gene's germline CDR1 is SGHAT and CDR2 FQDESV (reference sequence). The CDR3 has 14 residues.